This is a list of T cell receptor beta chains from one sample in a study of blood T cell repertoires in COVID-19. TCRdb's copy holds only in-frame clones and misses some; the assay was immunoSEQ multiplex PCR. The data show some 270,000 clones, with approximately 83% seen just once and about 4.3% held by the top ten. The sample taken for sequencing was PBMCs or T cells enriched from blood (not recorded which). Receptors were obtained from a woman between 25 and 40 years old who had recovered from COVID-19. CDR3s include the opening cysteine and the closing phenylalanine or tryptophan. A D gene is named only where the DNA matches it firmly. For some rows the clone size is stated as once, few or many, or as a class when expanded; others skip it.

TRBV6-4	TRBJ2-3	-	TRBD1	TGTGCCAGCAGCTCCGCGACAGGGACGGGCACAGATACGCAGTATTTT	CASSSATGTGTDTQYF
TRBV2	TRBJ1-2	-	-	TGTGCCAGCAGGATCTGGGGGCTAGTTGGCTACACCTTC	CASRIWGLVGYTF
TRBV24-1	TRBJ2-3	-	TRBD2	TGTGCCACCGCTCGCGCCACGGGGGGAGGAGATACGCAGTATTTT	CATARATGGGDTQYF
TRBV18	TRBJ1-4	-	TRBD1	TGTGCCAGCTCACCAACAGGGGGCTCGGGGGAAAAACTGTTTTTT	CASSPTGGSGEKLFF
TRBV5-5	TRBJ2-3	-	TRBD2	TGTGCCAGCAGTTTAGCGGGCGGTTGGAATACGCAGTATTTT	CASSLAGGWNTQYF
TRBV28	TRBJ2-2	-	-	TGTGCCATCGATGACAGGAACACCGGGGAGCTGTTTTTT	CAIDDRNTGELFF
TRBV6-2/TRBV6-3	TRBJ2-4	once	TRBD2	TGTGCCAGCAGTTATCCGGGAGGGTTGTCGGTCAAAAACATTCAGTACTTC	CASSYPGGLSVKNIQYF
TRBV9	TRBJ2-7	once	TRBD2	TGTGCCAGCAGCGTATATGCTAGCGGGAGTTACGAGCAGTACTTC	CASSVYASGSYEQYF
TRBV24-1	TRBJ2-1	-	TRBD1	TGTGCCACCAGTGATCCGGGACAGGGGAATTATGAGCAGTTCTTC	CATSDPGQGNYEQFF
TRBV19	TRBJ2-5	few	TRBD1	TGTGCCAGTAGTGGTTCGCAGGGGGCCCGGGAGACCCAGTACTTC	CASSGSQGARETQYF
TRBV7-2	TRBJ2-7	-	-	TGTGCCAGCAGCACGGACACAGGCTCCTACGAGCAGTACTTC	CASSTDTGSYEQYF
TRBV19	TRBJ1-3	-	TRBD1	TGTGCCAGTAGTATCAACAGGGGTGGTGGAAACACCATATATTTT	CASSINRGGGNTIYF
TRBV28	TRBJ2-5	-	TRBD2	TGTGCCAGCAGTACCGGGACTAGCCAAGAGACCCAGTACTTC	CASSTGTSQETQYF
TRBV28	TRBJ1-5	-	-	TGTGCCAGCACCTCTACCAATATAGACGGACAGTATGGTCCGTTAAATCAGCCCCAGCATTTT	CASTSTNIDGQYGPLNQPQHF
TRBV21-1	TRBJ2-1	-	-	TGTGCCAGCAGCTCCTCCTTTCGGGGCGGGGGCTGGGGCTATGAGCAGTTCTTC	CASSSSFRGGGWGYEQFF
TRBV21-1	TRBJ2-7	-	-	TGTGCCAGCAGCAAAACAGGGTCTGAGCAGTACTTC	CASSKTGSEQYF
TRBV18	TRBJ2-1	-	TRBD2	TGTGCCAGCTCACCACCGGGACTAGCGGTCTATGAGGGGCAGTTCTTC	CASSPPGLAVYEGQFF
TRBV28	TRBJ1-6	-	TRBD1	TGTGCCAGCAGTTCCGGGACAGGGGTCAATTCACCCCTCCACTTT	CASSSGTGVNSPLHF
TRBV11-3	TRBJ2-1	-	-	TGTGCCAGCAGCTTAGAGGCTAGCTGTCTTTCCTCCTACAATGAGCAGTTCTTC	CASSLEASCLSSYNEQFF
TRBV19	TRBJ1-1	-	TRBD1	TGTGCCAGTGGGACAGGGGGTGAATGGATCACTGAAGCTTTCTTT	CASGTGGEWITEAFF
TRBV7-9	TRBJ2-3	-	-	TGTGCCAGCATAGGCGGAGGCCGCGAACATACGCAGTATTTT	CASIGGGREHTQYF
TRBV28	TRBJ1-2	few	-	TGTGCCAGCAAGTGGCAGACTGTTAACTATGGCTACACCTTC	CASKWQTVNYGYTF
TRBV27	TRBJ1-2	-	TRBD1	TGTGCCAGCAGTTTCACACACCCCACAGGGGGGAAAAGCTATGGCTACACCTTC	CASSFTHPTGGKSYGYTF
TRBV14	TRBJ2-1	-	-	TGTGCCAGCAGACCCTATAACAATGAGCAGTTCTTC	CASRPYNNEQFF
TRBV11-2	TRBJ1-3	-	-	TGTGCCAGCAGCTTTGGGACATCCCGAAACTCTGGAAACACCATATATTTT	CASSFGTSRNSGNTIYF
TRBV7-3	TRBJ2-6	few	-	TGTGCCAGCAGGTCAGGGTCTGGGGCCAACGTCCTGACTTTC	CASRSGSGANVLTF
TRBV30	TRBJ2-2	-	TRBD2	TGTGCCTGGAGTGGTTTGGGGGAGGGACCCGGGGAGCTGTTTTTT	CAWSGLGEGPGELFF
TRBV27	TRBJ1-5	-	-	TGTGCCAGCAGGCGGACAGCAGTCAATCAGCCCCAGCATTTT	CASRRTAVNQPQHF
TRBV25-1	TRBJ2-2	-	-	TGTGCCAGCCCCTCGGACAGTATACAGGGACCCGGGGAGCTGTTTTTT	CASPSDSIQGPGELFF
TRBV25-1	TRBJ2-3	-	TRBD2	TGTGCCAGCAGTGCATCACTAGCGGGGCGTAGCACAGATACGCAGTATTTT	CASSASLAGRSTDTQYF
TRBV18	TRBJ2-7	few	-	TGTGCCAGCTCAGGGTCATTACAGCGGTCCTCCTACGAGCAGTACTTC	CASSGSLQRSSYEQYF
TRBV9	TRBJ1-5	-	-	TGTGCCAGCAGCGTAGATGCCGGTAGCAATCAGCCCCAGCATTTT	CASSVDAGSNQPQHF